Presented here are 18 T cell receptor beta chains from one specimen sequenced in a study of shared clonotypes between healthy human individuals. Generated by immunoSEQ multiplex PCR, the TCRdb table keeps only in-frame clones and is missing some. This repertoire shows some 2,000,000 clones, approximately 95% found once; its top ten account for 0.85% to 1.2%. CD45RO-negative CD8 cells positively selected for CCR7 made up the naive population, which excluded terminally differentiated effector memory CD45RA+ cells. Sequencing was performed on naive CD8+ T cells sorted from blood. These TCRs come from a man between 18 and 35 years old in good health.

V is TRBV6-5 and J is TRBJ2-5, with D perhaps matching TRBD1 (5 bases). V was pared by 2 bases and J by 7 bases, with 14 bases between. Germline-derived CDR1 and CDR2 are MNHEY and SVGAGI. The CDR3 is 14 amino acids. The chain's CDR3 is CASSYREGVGTQYF. In DNA form, the CDR3 reads TGTGCCAGCAGTTACAGGGAAGGGGTTGGGACCCAGTACTTC.

As DNA, the CDR3 is TGTGCCAGCTCACCAGCATTGAACACTGAAGCTTTCTTT. This codes for CASSPALNTEAFF. The chain carries TRBV18 and TRBJ1-1; no definite D call. CDR1 KGHSH and CDR2 LQKENI come from the germline V gene. Trimming pared 2 bases from V and 0 bases from J, leaving 4 bases between. There are 13 residues in the CDR3.

Here the CDR3 reads CASSVGTGFAEQYF. CDR3 DNA sequence: TGTGCCAGCAGCGTAGGGACAGGGTTTGCCGAGCAGTACTTC. The chain uses TRBV9 and TRBJ2-7, with 8 positions matching TRBD1. CDR1 SGDLS and CDR2 YYNGEE come from the germline V gene. This CDR3 is 14 amino acids long. Trimming removed 0 bases from V and 6 bases from J; junction bases left unmatched: 5.

This rearrangement joins TRBV6-5 to TRBJ2-5; 9 bases align to TRBD1. With 4 bases clipped from V and 3 bases from J, the junction kept 3 bases outside the gene matches. Germline lookup yields CDR1 MNHEY and CDR2 SVGAGI. The CDR3 spans 14 residues. This CDR3 reads CASSSQGAKETQYF. The CDR3 DNA is TGTGCCAGCAGTTCACAGGGGGCGAAAGAGACCCAGTACTTC.

The J gene is TRBJ2-2, the V gene TRBV6-4; a weak D match, TRBD2 (6 bases). V was shortened by 3 bases and J by 6 bases, with 8 bases between the two germline ends. CDR1 MRHNA and CDR2 SNTAGT come from the germline V gene. The CDR3 consists of 13 residues. The CDR3 protein is CASSEEGSGELFF. As DNA, the CDR3 is TGTGCCAGCAGTGAGGAGGGGTCCGGGGAGCTGTTTTTT.

This chain connects TRBV6-5 to TRBJ2-6; D not certain. CDR1 is MNHEY, CDR2 SVGAGI, per germline. The V end lost 2 bases, the J end lost 7 bases, and 12 bases lay between the germline ends. The CDR3 runs 15 residues. DNA for the CDR3: TGTGCCAGCAGTTACCTCCCATATGGTGCCAACGTCCTGACTTTC. This codes for CASSYLPYGANVLTF.

The V call is TRBV30, the J call TRBJ2-1, with D hard to call. CDR1 and CDR2 from the germline V gene are GTSNPN and SVGIG (reference sequence). Trimming took 0 bases from V and 9 from J, leaving 18 bases between them. CDR3 length: 15 amino acids. The CDR3 DNA is TGTGCCTGGAGTGTTGGGCCAGACATAGTAATTGAGCAGTTCTTC. It yields the protein CAWSVGPDIVIEQFF.

The V gene is TRBV6-6, the J gene TRBJ2-7; TRBD2 might be the D (6 bases). The V gene lost 0 bases and the J gene lost 12 bases, with 18 bases spanning the gap. The CDR3 has 14 amino acids. In germline, CDR1 is MNHNY, CDR2 SVGAGI (reference sequence). CDR3 in amino acids: CASSYSLEGGLGYF. CDR3 DNA: TGTGCCAGCAGTTACTCGTTGGAGGGTGGGCTCGGGTACTTC.

The rearrangement uses TRBV19 and TRBJ1-5, with TRBD1 identical over 10 bases. Germline lookup yields CDR1 LNHDA and CDR2 SQIVND (reference sequence). There are 20 residues in the CDR3. The J segment lost 0 bases and the V segment lost 1 base, leaving 12 bases of the junction unmatched. The CDR3 bases are TGTGCCAGTAGTATAGTGGGGACAGGGGCCTTTTCCGATAGCAATCAGCCCCAGCATTTT. This translates into CASSIVGTGAFSDSNQPQHF.

This clone has only a few counts. The chain combines TRBV27 with TRBJ1-2; 7 nucleotides agree with TRBD1. CDR1 is MNHEY and CDR2 is SMNVEV in the germline V gene (reference sequence). There are 13 residues in the CDR3. The junction had 7 bases not matched to a gene; V was cut back by 6 bases and J by 6 bases. CDR3 loop: CASSYETGHGYTF. In nucleotides, the CDR3 is TGTGCCAGCAGCTACGAGACAGGGCATGGCTACACCTTC.

CDR3 in amino acids: CASSRRVNTEAFF. CDR3 DNA: TGCGCCAGCAGCCGTCGGGTGAACACTGAAGCTTTCTTT. The chain is built from TRBV4-1 and TRBJ1-1; no reliable D call. CDR1 and CDR2 from the germline V gene are MGHRA and YSYEKL. V was clipped by 4 bases and J by 0 bases, with 6 bases between them. The CDR3 length is 13 residues.

On this clone itself: The DNA is left out, because the CDR3 cannot be placed on it with certainty; the CDR3 is given as TCRdb lists it. V gene TRBV6-6 combines with J gene TRBJ1-5. From germline, CDR1 is MNHNY and CDR2 SVGAGI (reference sequence). With termini counted, the CDR3 has 11 amino acids. CDR3 residues: CASSTSEPQHF.

The V and J genes are TRBV5-4 and TRBJ2-7, with 7 nucleotides matching TRBD1. Trimming at V came to 4 bases and at J to 3 bases, leaving 7 bases not matched to a gene. CDR3 length: 14 amino acids. Per germline, CDR1 SGHNT and CDR2 YYREEE (reference sequence). The CDR3 loop is CASSLDRDDYEQYF. Here the CDR3 DNA reads TGTGCCAGCAGCCTCGACAGGGACGACTACGAGCAGTACTTC.

Turning to this clone: Within the sample, other DNA sequences also encode this same CDR3. The chain couples TRBV27 to TRBJ1-5; perhaps TRBD1 as D (6 bases). V dropped 4 bases and J dropped 3 bases, with 10 bases sitting between them. Germline CDR1 is MNHEY and CDR2 is SMNVEV (reference sequence). The length of the CDR3 is 14 residues. The CDR3 nucleotides are TGTGCCAGCAGTTCACAGGGCTTCAATCAGCCCCAGCATTTT. It is translated as CASSSQGFNQPQHF.

The chain combines TRBV6-1 with TRBJ2-7; D unclear. The CDR3 contains 14 residues. Trimming left V 1 base short and J 5 bases short, with 12 bases between. CDR1 and CDR2 (germline): MNHNS, SASEGT. The CDR3 spells CASSEVQPVDEQYF. In nucleotides, the CDR3 is TGTGCCAGCAGTGAAGTTCAGCCCGTAGACGAGCAGTACTTC.

The chain links TRBV7-9 to TRBJ1-1; no clear D gene. Germline V lookup: CDR1 SEHNR, CDR2 FQNEAQ (reference sequence). The CDR3 covers 12 residues. Trimming removed 5 bases from V and 6 bases from J, with 10 bases in between. This chain's CDR3 is CASSRILPEAFF. CDR3 DNA sequence: TGTGCCAGCAGCCGCATTCTTCCTGAAGCTTTCTTT.

V and J are TRBV5-8 and TRBJ2-3; tentative D call: TRBD1 (6 bases). The CDR3 spans 12 residues. Germline-derived CDR1 and CDR2 are SGHTS and YDEGEE. The germline V and J ends were trimmed by 6 bases and 4 bases, with 9 bases remaining between them. This CDR3 reads CASTTGSDTQYF. CDR3 DNA sequence: TGTGCCAGCACCACAGGGTCAGATACGCAGTATTTT. Together with reference TRBV5-8 and TRBJ2-3, the CDR3 gives the full variable domain: EAGVTQSPTHLIKTRGQQATLRCSPISGHTSVYWYQQALGLGLQFLLWYDEGEERNRGNFPPRFSGRQFPNYSSELNVNALELEDSALYLCASTTGSDTQYFGPGTRLTVL.

V and J are TRBV4-3 and TRBJ1-2, with a weak D call TRBD1 (5 bases). Trimming took 0 bases from V and 8 from J, leaving 19 bases between them. This CDR3 contains 16 residues. Germline lookup yields CDR1 LGHNA and CDR2 YSLEER. Here the CDR3 DNA reads TGCGCCAGCAGCCAAGATATCAGCAGCCTTGGGGGGGGCTACACCTTC. It encodes CASSQDISSLGGGYTF.